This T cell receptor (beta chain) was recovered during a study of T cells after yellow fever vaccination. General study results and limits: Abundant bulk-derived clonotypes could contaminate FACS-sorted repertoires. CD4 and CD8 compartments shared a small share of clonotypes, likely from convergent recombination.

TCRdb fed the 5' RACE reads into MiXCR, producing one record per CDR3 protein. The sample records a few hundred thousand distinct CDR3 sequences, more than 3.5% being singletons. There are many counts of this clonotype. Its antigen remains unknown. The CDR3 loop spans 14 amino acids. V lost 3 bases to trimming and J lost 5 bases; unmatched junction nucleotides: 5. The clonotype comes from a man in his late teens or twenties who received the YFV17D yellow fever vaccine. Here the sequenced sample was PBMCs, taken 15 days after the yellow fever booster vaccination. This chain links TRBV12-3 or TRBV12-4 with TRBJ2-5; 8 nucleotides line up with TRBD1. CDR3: CASSLQGAVETQYF. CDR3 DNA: TGTGCCAGCAGTTTGCAGGGGGCGGTGGAGACCCAGTACTTC.